This passage covers 27 T cell receptor beta chains from one sample sequenced in a study of CD8 T cells in Susac syndrome. Random hexamers were used to reverse transcribe about 0.45 to 1 ug of RNA. TCRdb used MiXCR to reprocess the immunoSEQ multiplex PCR reads, holding one entry per CDR3 protein. The sample carries 210,000 or so distinct CDR3 sequences, 94% recorded once. Sequencing was performed on CD4+ T cells from PBMCs. All receptors derive from a human donor with Susac syndrome.

J is TRBJ2-3 and V is TRBV4-3; D remains ambiguous. The germline V and J ends were trimmed by 0 bases and 3 bases, with 10 bases remaining between them. The CDR3 is 15 residues long. Per germline, CDR1 LGHNA and CDR2 YSLEER. The chain's CDR3 is CASSQDDGRTDTQYF. The CDR3 DNA is TGCGCCAGCAGCCAAGACGACGGCCGAACAGATACGCAGTATTTT.

The DNA of the CDR3 is TGTGCCAGCAGCTTAGGAGGCAGCCAGAACTATGGCTACACCTTC. Protein sequence: CASSLGGSQNYGYTF. V and J are TRBV13 and TRBJ1-2; D is uncertain. The CDR3 runs to 15 residues. The ends were cut back, 0 bases at V and 2 bases at J, with 10 bases in the middle. Germline CDR1 PRHDT, CDR2 FYEKMQ (reference sequence). Complete variable domain (other parts from reference TRBV13 and TRBJ1-2): AAGVIQSPRHLIKEKRETATLKCYPIPRHDTVYWYQQGPGQDPQFLISFYEKMQSDKGSIPDRFSAQQFSDYHSELNMSSLELGDSALYFCASSLGGSQNYGYTFGSGTRLTVV.

The chain links TRBV6-5 to TRBJ1-5, with 9 bases that match TRBD1. V lost 5 bases to trimming and J lost 8 bases; unmatched junction nucleotides: 4. The CDR3 length is 13 residues. CDR1 and CDR2 (germline): MNHEY, SVGAGI. The chain's CDR3 is CASSLDRGKPQHF. The CDR3 DNA follows: TGTGCCAGCAGTCTGGACAGGGGTAAGCCCCAGCATTTT.

The chain joins TRBV6-1 to TRBJ2-1; 9 positions agree with TRBD1. Germline lookup yields CDR1 MNHNS and CDR2 SASEGT. V was clipped by 6 bases and J by 0 bases; unmatched bases: 12. This CDR3 has 18 amino acids. The CDR3 bases are TGTGCCAGCAGACGCAATCTTCCGACAGGGGGCTCCTACAATGAGCAGTTCTTC. It yields the protein CASRRNLPTGGSYNEQFF.

The chain carries TRBV20-1 and TRBJ1-5, with D possibly being TRBD1 (5 bases). The V gene's germline CDR1 is DFQATT and CDR2 SNEGSKA (reference sequence). V was shortened by 5 bases and J by 0 bases, with 14 bases between the two germline ends. The CDR3 is made up of 15 amino acids. The DNA of the CDR3 is TGCAGTGCTGCCGGGACGGACTATAGCAATCAGCCCCAGCATTTT. Its protein product is CSAAGTDYSNQPQHF.

The chain employs TRBV29-1 and TRBJ2-2; D is unresolved. Trimming removed 1 base at V and 4 bases at J, with 7 bases between. Germline V lookup: CDR1 SQVTM, CDR2 ANQGSEA. The CDR3 covers 13 residues. The CDR3 loop is CSVEVTPTGELFF. CDR3 sequence (DNA): TGCAGCGTTGAAGTAACCCCCACCGGGGAGCTGTTTTTT.

The chain has TRBV5-1 and TRBJ2-1; possibly TRBD1 for D (6 bases). CDR3 size: 15 residues. Germline assignment: CDR1 SGHRS and CDR2 YFSETQ. V gave up 3 bases and J gave up 2 bases, with 12 bases separating them. CDR3 DNA: TGCGCCAGCAGCTATGACAGGTCTGCCTACAATGAGCAGTTCTTC. Translated: CASSYDRSAYNEQFF.

This clonotype was counted once. This chain links TRBV5-6 with TRBJ1-4; 7 bases line up with TRBD1. Germline assignment: CDR1 SGHDT and CDR2 YYEEEE. V lost 0 bases, J lost 6 bases, and 8 bases stayed unmatched. The CDR3 has 16 residues. The CDR3 sequence: CASSLVGQTRHEKLFF. CDR3 bases: TGTGCCAGCAGCTTGGTGGGACAGACGCGACATGAAAAACTGTTTTTT.

V usage is TRBV7-6 and J usage is TRBJ2-3, with D perhaps assigned TRBD1 or TRBD2 (5 bases each). V shed 1 base and J shed 2 bases, with 13 bases lying between them. This CDR3 region has 16 residues. In germline, CDR1 is SGHVS, CDR2 FNYEAQ. Here the CDR3 DNA reads TGTGCCAGCAGCTTAGGATATTCAGGGACCACAGATACGCAGTATTTT. Amino acid sequence: CASSLGYSGTTDTQYF.

V is TRBV2 and J is TRBJ2-3, with a possible D match to TRBD2 (5 bases). The CDR3 has 13 residues. Trimming cost V 7 bases and J 2 bases, with 10 bases left between them. The germline V gene has CDR1 SNHLY and CDR2 FYNNEI. CDR3 residues: CASTREPTDTQYF. CDR3 sequence (DNA): TGTGCCAGCACGAGGGAGCCCACAGATACGCAGTATTTT.

The V call is TRBV19, the J call TRBJ2-5; no clear D. Trimming stripped 8 bases from V and 1 base from J, with 5 bases between. This CDR3 contains 11 residues. Germline-derived CDR1 and CDR2 are LNHDA and SQIVND (reference sequence). The CDR3 is CASEFQETQYF. The CDR3 DNA sequence: TGTGCCAGTGAGTTCCAAGAGACCCAGTACTTC.

This chain links TRBV29-1 with TRBJ1-2; 10 bases match TRBD1. Germline V gene data show CDR1 as SQVTM and CDR2 as ANQGSEA. J was trimmed by 7 bases and V by 6 bases; bases with no gene match: 5. CDR3 size: 12 residues. The CDR3 here is CSVETGGGGYTF. CDR3 DNA sequence: TGCAGCGTGGAGACAGGGGGCGGTGGCTACACCTTC.

Only one count was recorded for this clonotype. The J gene is TRBJ1-6, the V gene TRBV20-1, with a possible D match to TRBD1 (5 bases). This CDR3 is 15 amino acids long. The V gene lost 5 bases and the J gene lost 3 bases, with 14 bases spanning the gap. Looked up from germline, CDR1 is DFQATT and CDR2 is SNEGSKA (reference sequence). The CDR3 DNA reads as TGCAGTGCTCGAACCGAGGGGAACTATAATTCACCCCTCCACTTT. Translated, it gives CSARTEGNYNSPLHF.

In its sample, this clonotype was seen once. The V gene is TRBV7-3, the J gene TRBJ2-2; 7 bases fit TRBD1. Losses at the gene ends were 3 bases for V and 4 bases for J; bases not matched to a gene: 5. CDR3 length equals 15 residues. The V gene's germline CDR1 is SGHTA and CDR2 FQGTGA. CDR3 nucleotide sequence: TGTGCCAGCAGCTTGGCCGCAGGGGGCACCGGGGAGCTGTTTTTT. Encoded protein: CASSLAAGGTGELFF.

The V and J genes are TRBV6-5 and TRBJ1-5, with D perhaps TRBD1 (5 bases). CDR1 and CDR2 from the germline V gene are MNHEY and SVGAGI. This CDR3 comprises 13 residues. V was trimmed by 8 bases and J by 11 bases, leaving 19 bases between them. The CDR3 coding sequence is TGTGCCAGCCGTGGGGACGGACTCGGGGCCCAGCATTTT. Its protein is CASRGDGLGAQHF.

The chain uses TRBV2 and TRBJ2-5; TRBD2 aligns across 14 bases. The V gene's germline CDR1 is SNHLY and CDR2 FYNNEI. This CDR3 region has 15 residues. Germline trimming cut 4 bases from V and 5 bases from J; bases unmatched to any gene: 3. CDR3 region: CASSGLAGGPETQYF. Here the CDR3 DNA reads TGTGCCAGCAGTGGACTAGCGGGGGGGCCGGAGACCCAGTACTTC. Based on the CDR3 plus reference TRBV2 and TRBJ2-5, the full variable domain is EPEVTQTPSHQVTQMGQEVILRCVPISNHLYFYWYRQILGQKVEFLVSFYNNEISEKSEIFDDQFSVERPDGSNFTLKIRSTKLEDSAMYFCASSGLAGGPETQYFGPGTRLLVL.

CDR3 sequence reads: CASRAGTGIDQPQHF. In DNA form, the CDR3 reads TGTGCCAGCAGAGCCGGGACAGGGATAGACCAGCCCCAGCATTTT. The genes are TRBV3-1 and TRBJ1-5, with 9 nucleotides matching TRBD1. The CDR3 loop spans 15 amino acids. V trimming: 6 bases; J trimming: 7 bases; junction bases outside the gene matches: 10. Looked up from germline, CDR1 is LGHDT and CDR2 is YNNKEL (reference sequence).

V is TRBV6-5 and J is TRBJ2-7; 7 bases line up with TRBD1. Losses at the gene ends were 4 bases for V and 2 bases for J; bases not matched to a gene: 8. This CDR3 comprises 15 residues. The germline V gene has CDR1 MNHEY and CDR2 SVGAGI. The CDR3 DNA is TGTGCCAGCAGTTCACAGGGGACCCAAACCTACGAGCAGTACTTC. Translation gives CASSSQGTQTYEQYF.

This clonotype was seen a handful of times. The chain uses TRBV6-6 and TRBJ2-7, with 7 bases matching TRBD1. CDR3 size: 13 residues. In germline, CDR1 is MNHNY, CDR2 SVGAGI (reference sequence). V lost 7 bases and J lost 3; bases outside the gene matches: 6. CDR3 DNA: TGTGCCAGCACTAGGACAGGTAACTACGAGCAGTACTTC. Translation gives CASTRTGNYEQYF.

The V call is TRBV2, the J call TRBJ2-5; D is possibly TRBD1 (6 bases). The CDR3 loop spans 13 amino acids. Germline CDR1 is SNHLY and CDR2 is FYNNEI. V was shortened by 3 bases and J by 3 bases, with 8 bases between the two germline ends. CDR3 coding DNA: TGTGCCAGCAGTGACGACAGGAAAGAGACCCAGTACTTC. It is translated as CASSDDRKETQYF. The variable domain in full, completed from reference TRBV2 and TRBJ2-5, reads EPEVTQTPSHQVTQMGQEVILRCVPISNHLYFYWYRQILGQKVEFLVSFYNNEISEKSEIFDDQFSVERPDGSNFTLKIRSTKLEDSAMYFCASSDDRKETQYFGPGTRLLVL.

The chain recombines TRBV20-1 with TRBJ1-2; 7 bases line up with TRBD1. Germline CDR1 DFQATT, CDR2 SNEGSKA (reference sequence). Trimming at V came to 8 bases and at J to 0 bases, leaving 6 bases not matched to a gene. The CDR3 length is 13 residues. The CDR3 here is CSPTTGTNYGYTF. CDR3 bases: TGCAGTCCTACGACAGGGACTAACTATGGCTACACCTTC.

The V and J genes are TRBV5-1 and TRBJ2-1; no clear D gene. The CDR3 is 11 residues long. Per the germline V gene, CDR1 is SGHRS and CDR2 is YFSETQ. Trimming removed 4 bases at V and 8 bases at J, with 7 bases between. The CDR3 is CASSRNDEQFF. In nucleotides, the CDR3 is TGCGCCAGCAGCCGGAACGATGAGCAGTTCTTC.

V and J are TRBV6-2 or TRBV6-3 and TRBJ2-1, with D possibly TRBD2 on 5 matching bases. The V end lost 6 bases, the J end lost 8 bases, and 11 bases lay between the germline ends. Germline assignment: CDR1 MNHEY and CDR2 SVGEGT. The CDR3 runs to 12 residues. The CDR3: CASSSGGYEQFF. The CDR3 nucleotides read TGTGCCAGCAGCTCAGGAGGCTATGAGCAGTTCTTC.

The rearrangement links TRBV6-6 to TRBJ1-2; 9 bases are shared with TRBD1. CDR3 length: 14 amino acids. J lost 7 bases, V lost 7 bases, and 10 bases had no gene match. Germline-derived CDR1 and CDR2 are MNHNY and SVGAGI (reference sequence). The CDR3 coding sequence is TGTGCCAGCATCCAACAGGGGGCCGCCTTTGGCTACACCTTC. This translates into CASIQQGAAFGYTF.

The V call is TRBV7-9, the J call TRBJ1-2, with 9 bases fitting TRBD1. The V gene's germline CDR1 is SEHNR and CDR2 FQNEAQ (reference sequence). V was clipped by 5 bases and J by 3 bases; unmatched bases: 7. The CDR3 totals 15 residues. The CDR3: CASSLGTGRDYGYTF. The CDR3 DNA reads TGTGCCAGCAGCCTAGGGACAGGGCGCGACTATGGCTACACCTTC.

This chain connects TRBV11-2 to TRBJ1-2; D gene ambiguous. This CDR3 spans 12 amino acids. The germline V and J ends were trimmed by 4 bases and 8 bases, with 11 bases remaining between them. Per the germline V gene, CDR1 is SGHAT and CDR2 is FQNNGV. For the CDR3, the DNA is TGTGCCAGCAGCTACACTGAACTAGGCTACACCTTC. This gives the protein CASSYTELGYTF.

V and J are TRBV18 and TRBJ2-7; 9 nucleotides agree with TRBD1. V lost 1 base to trimming and J lost 3 bases; unmatched junction nucleotides: 7. CDR1 is KGHSH, CDR2 LQKENI, per germline. CDR3 length equals 16 residues. This chain's CDR3 is CASSPRSGQGGYEQYF. CDR3 in DNA: TGTGCCAGCTCACCACGATCGGGACAGGGAGGCTACGAGCAGTACTTC.